This T cell receptor beta chain originates from a study of blood T cell repertoires in COVID-19. The CDR3 is made up of 15 amino acids. Germline assignment: CDR1 LNHDA and CDR2 SQIVND (reference sequence). The V gene end was trimmed by 5 bases and the J gene end by 0 bases; junction bases not matched to a gene: 4. In the source study's methods: It was from reference gene primer amplification that nucleated cell counts were estimated. Assay: immunoSEQ multiplex PCR; the TCRdb copy retains only in-frame clones and omits some. V, J and clone size were drawn from that table, and D and trimming were deduced from the DNA. The sample has 390,000 or so clones, around 92% seen once.

V gene TRBV19 combines with J gene TRBJ2-5, with 9 bases lining up with TRBD2. This clonotype was obtained from a woman in her 30s with COVID-19, enrolled during active disease. Material: peripheral blood. CDR3 residues: CASSVSGRNQETQYF. The DNA for the CDR3 is TGTGCCAGTAGTGTTAGCGGGAGAAACCAAGAGACCCAGTACTTC.